This TCR beta chain was identified during a study of blood T cell repertoires in COVID-19. Study at large: PBMCs, B-cell-depleted T cells, or T cells provided the cDNA or gDNA that made up the material.

As processed by the authors: Nucleated cell counts were estimated from reference gene primer amplification. Data came from immunoSEQ multiplex PCR; TCRdb stores just in-frame clones and leaves some out. That table is the source of V, J and clone size, and D and trimming were worked out from the DNA. The table includes some 450,000 clones, about 87% detected once. CDR1 and CDR2 from the germline V gene are SEHNR and FQNEAQ (reference sequence). Trimming cost V 8 bases and J 0 bases, with 20 bases left between them. The CDR3 sequence is 17 residues long. Material for sequencing was peripheral blood. The V and J genes are TRBV7-9 and TRBJ1-3; weak D call: TRBD1 (6 bases). This TCR derives from a man between 18 and 35 years old with COVID-19, enrolled during active disease. The CDR3 spells CASGAARQVFSGNTIYF. The CDR3 DNA follows: TGTGCCAGCGGGGCGGCCAGACAGGTCTTCTCTGGAAACACCATATATTTT.